The 8 T cell receptor beta chains below come from one sample, sequenced in a study of radiotherapy plus CTLA-4 blockade in lung cancer. Assay used: immunoSEQ multiplex PCR; TCRdb lists only in-frame clones, some missing. The sample has over 35,000 clones; around 77% are singletons. The sequencing used peripheral blood, collected from a patient treated with radiotherapy plus ipilimumab. These receptors originate from a human donor with non-small cell lung cancer whose response to radiotherapy plus ipilimumab could not be evaluated.

DNA for the CDR3: TGTGCCAGCAGCCTTGGGCAAAGAGAGACCCAGTACTTC. As protein: CASSLGQRETQYF. V gene TRBV5-6 combines with J gene TRBJ2-5; D unclear. The CDR3 loop spans 13 amino acids. CDR1 and CDR2 (germline): SGHDT, YYEEEE. V lost 4 bases and J 4 bases, leaving 11 bases between the germline ends.

V is TRBV11-2 and J is TRBJ2-1; no definite D call. The CDR3 loop spans 11 amino acids. The V gene's germline CDR1 is SGHAT and CDR2 FQNNGV. The germline V and J ends were trimmed by 5 bases and 4 bases, with 3 bases remaining between them. CDR3 loop: CASSQYNEQFF. CDR3 nucleotide sequence: TGTGCCAGCAGCCAGTACAATGAGCAGTTCTTC.

The CDR3 here is CASSPRDNSYNEQFF. Written as DNA, the CDR3 is TGTGCCAGCAGCCCCCGGGACAACTCCTACAATGAGCAGTTCTTC. J is TRBJ2-1 and V is TRBV7-6; D is possibly TRBD1 (6 bases). The CDR3 length is 15 residues. With 5 bases removed from V and 0 bases from J, the gap between germline ends came to 11 bases. The germline gives CDR1 SGHVS, CDR2 FNYEAQ.

The V gene is TRBV7-3, the J gene TRBJ2-3, with TRBD2 matching 14 bases. Trimming at V came to 1 base and at J to 8 bases, leaving 8 bases not matched to a gene. Germline loops: CDR1 SGHTA, CDR2 FQGTGA. This CDR3 has 17 amino acids. CDR3 nucleotide sequence: TGTGCCAGCAGCTTAAAACTGACTAGCGGGGGGGAGGCTACGCAGTATTTT. Translating it yields CASSLKLTSGGEATQYF.

The rearrangement links TRBV7-2 to TRBJ1-5, with 8 bases matching TRBD1. There are 15 residues in the CDR3. The V and J ends lost 5 bases and 4 bases, in that order; junction bases with no gene match: 7. Germline assignment: CDR1 SGHTA and CDR2 FQGNSA. The CDR3 DNA follows: TGTGCCAGCAGCGTAACAGGGGGGATAAATCAGCCCCAGCATTTT. It is translated as CASSVTGGINQPQHF.

The chain employs TRBV5-6 and TRBJ2-1; 8 nucleotides match TRBD1. CDR1 and CDR2 from the germline V gene are SGHDT and YYEEEE. The CDR3 totals 16 residues. J lost 1 base, V lost 4 bases, and 7 bases had no gene match. The CDR3 spells CASSTRQGRSYNEQFF. The DNA for the CDR3 is TGTGCCAGCAGCACCCGACAGGGGAGGTCCTACAATGAGCAGTTCTTC. Full variable domain (remainder filled in from reference TRBV5-6 and TRBJ2-1): DAGVTQSPTHLIKTRGQQVTLRCSPKSGHDTVSWYQQALGQGPQFIFQYYEEEERQRGNFPDRFSGHQFPNYSSELNVNALLLGDSALYLCASSTRQGRSYNEQFFGPGTRLTVL.

The chain employs TRBV29-1 and TRBJ1-1; D not certain. V dropped 4 bases and J dropped 1 base, with 7 bases sitting between them. This CDR3 has 12 residues. CDR1 and CDR2 (germline): SQVTM, ANQGSEA. The CDR3 sequence is CSVGRGNTEAFF. CDR3 coding DNA: TGCAGCGTTGGACGGGGGAACACTGAAGCTTTCTTT.

The chain couples TRBV9 to TRBJ2-1, with D maybe TRBD1 (5 bases). Looked up from germline, CDR1 is SGDLS and CDR2 is YYNGEE. The V end lost 0 bases, the J end lost 6 bases, and 10 bases lay between the germline ends. The CDR3 spans 14 residues. The DNA for the CDR3 is TGTGCCAGCAGCGTAGAGCCCCAGGGCAATGAGCAGTTCTTC. Amino acids: CASSVEPQGNEQFF.